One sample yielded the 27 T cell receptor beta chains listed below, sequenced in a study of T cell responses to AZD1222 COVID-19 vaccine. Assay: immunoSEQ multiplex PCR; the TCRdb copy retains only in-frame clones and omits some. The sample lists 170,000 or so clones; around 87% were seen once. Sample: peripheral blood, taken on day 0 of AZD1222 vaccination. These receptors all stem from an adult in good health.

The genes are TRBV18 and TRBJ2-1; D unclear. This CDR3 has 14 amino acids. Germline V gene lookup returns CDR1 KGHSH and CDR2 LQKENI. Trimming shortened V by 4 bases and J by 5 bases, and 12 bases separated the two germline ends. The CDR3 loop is CASSRLAIDNEQFF. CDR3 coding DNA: TGTGCCAGCTCACGGCTGGCTATCGACAATGAGCAGTTCTTC.

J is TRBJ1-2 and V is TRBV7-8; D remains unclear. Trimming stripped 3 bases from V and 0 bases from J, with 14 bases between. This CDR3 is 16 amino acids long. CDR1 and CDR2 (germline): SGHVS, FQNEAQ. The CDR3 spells CASSFALGGANYGYTF. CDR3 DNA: TGTGCCAGCAGCTTTGCGTTGGGTGGGGCTAACTATGGCTACACCTTC.

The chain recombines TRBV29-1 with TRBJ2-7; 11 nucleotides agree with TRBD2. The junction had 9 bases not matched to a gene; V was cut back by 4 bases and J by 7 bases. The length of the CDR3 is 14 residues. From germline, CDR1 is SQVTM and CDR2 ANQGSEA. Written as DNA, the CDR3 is TGCAGCGTTGTCAGTACTAGCGGGAGTATTGAGCAGTACTTC. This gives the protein CSVVSTSGSIEQYF.

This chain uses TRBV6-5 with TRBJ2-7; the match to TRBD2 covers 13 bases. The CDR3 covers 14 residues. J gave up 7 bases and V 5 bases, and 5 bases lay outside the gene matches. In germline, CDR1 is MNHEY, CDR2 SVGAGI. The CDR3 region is CASSLGTSGKEQYF. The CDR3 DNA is TGTGCCAGCAGTCTTGGGACTAGCGGGAAAGAGCAGTACTTC.

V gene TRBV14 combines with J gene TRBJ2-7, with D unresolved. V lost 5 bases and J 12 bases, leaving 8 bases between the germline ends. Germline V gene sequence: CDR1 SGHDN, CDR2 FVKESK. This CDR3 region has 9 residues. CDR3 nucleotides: TGTGCCAGCAGCTTACGTCGGTACTTC. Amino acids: CASSLRRYF.

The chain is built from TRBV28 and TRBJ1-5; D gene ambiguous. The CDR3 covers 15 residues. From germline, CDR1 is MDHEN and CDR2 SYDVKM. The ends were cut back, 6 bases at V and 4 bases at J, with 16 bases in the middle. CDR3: CASSIGRVENQPQHF. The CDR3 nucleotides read TGTGCCAGCAGCATAGGGAGAGTTGAGAATCAGCCCCAGCATTTT.

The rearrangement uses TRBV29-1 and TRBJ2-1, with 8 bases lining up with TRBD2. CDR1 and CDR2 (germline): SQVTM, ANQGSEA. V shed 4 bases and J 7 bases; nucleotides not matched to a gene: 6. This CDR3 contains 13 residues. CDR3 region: CSVASGSLNEQFF. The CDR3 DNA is TGCAGCGTTGCCAGCGGGAGTTTAAATGAGCAGTTCTTC.

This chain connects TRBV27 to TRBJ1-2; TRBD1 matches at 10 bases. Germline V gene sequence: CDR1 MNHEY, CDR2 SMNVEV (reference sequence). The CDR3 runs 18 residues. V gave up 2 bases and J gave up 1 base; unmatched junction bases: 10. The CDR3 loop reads CASSLIGDRGPGNYGYTF. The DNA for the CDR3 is TGTGCCAGCAGTTTAATTGGCGACAGGGGGCCTGGTAACTATGGCTACACCTTC.

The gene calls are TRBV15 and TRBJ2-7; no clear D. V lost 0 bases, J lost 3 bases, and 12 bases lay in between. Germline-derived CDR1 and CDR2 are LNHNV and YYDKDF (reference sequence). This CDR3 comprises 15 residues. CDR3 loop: CATSRDVGGDYEQYF. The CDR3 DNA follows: TGTGCCACCAGCAGAGATGTGGGCGGCGACTACGAGCAGTACTTC.

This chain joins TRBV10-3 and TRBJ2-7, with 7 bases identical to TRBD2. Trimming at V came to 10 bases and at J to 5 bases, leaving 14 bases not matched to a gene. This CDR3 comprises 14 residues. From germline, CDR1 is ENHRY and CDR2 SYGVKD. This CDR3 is CATWTRAGTNEQYF. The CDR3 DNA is TGTGCCACTTGGACTAGAGCGGGTACGAACGAGCAGTACTTC.

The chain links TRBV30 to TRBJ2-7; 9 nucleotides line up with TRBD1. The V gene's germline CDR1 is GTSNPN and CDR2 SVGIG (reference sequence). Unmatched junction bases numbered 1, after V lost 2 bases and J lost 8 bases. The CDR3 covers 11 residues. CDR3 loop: CAWSTGGQQYF. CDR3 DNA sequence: TGTGCCTGGAGTACAGGGGGCCAGCAGTACTTC.

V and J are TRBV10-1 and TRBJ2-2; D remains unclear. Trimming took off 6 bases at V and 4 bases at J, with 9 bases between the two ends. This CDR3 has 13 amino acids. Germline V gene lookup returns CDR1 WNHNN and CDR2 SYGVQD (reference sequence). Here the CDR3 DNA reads TGCGCCAGCAGCCCAACAACCACCGGGGAGCTGTTTTTT. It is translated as CASSPTTTGELFF.

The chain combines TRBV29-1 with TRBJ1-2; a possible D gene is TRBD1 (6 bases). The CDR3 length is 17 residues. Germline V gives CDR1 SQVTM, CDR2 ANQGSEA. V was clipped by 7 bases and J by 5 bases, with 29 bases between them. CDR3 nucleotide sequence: TGCAGCGCCCTGATCGCCGGGGGGCCACAGGGAGGGTATGGCTACACCTTC. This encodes CSALIAGGPQGGYGYTF.

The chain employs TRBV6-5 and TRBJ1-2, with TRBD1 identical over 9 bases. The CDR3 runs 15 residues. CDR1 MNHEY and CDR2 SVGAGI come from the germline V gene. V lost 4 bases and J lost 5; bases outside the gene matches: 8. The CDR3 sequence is CASSFRTGEGYGYTF. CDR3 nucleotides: TGTGCCAGCAGTTTCCGGACAGGGGAGGGTTATGGCTACACCTTC.

This CDR3 is CSARRHGEQFF. Here the CDR3 DNA reads TGCAGTGCTAGGAGACACGGGGAGCAGTTCTTC. V is TRBV20-1 and J is TRBJ2-1; D is ambiguous. The CDR3 totals 11 residues. V lost 3 bases to trimming and J lost 10 bases, with 10 bases between them. CDR1 and CDR2 from the germline V gene are DFQATT and SNEGSKA (reference sequence).

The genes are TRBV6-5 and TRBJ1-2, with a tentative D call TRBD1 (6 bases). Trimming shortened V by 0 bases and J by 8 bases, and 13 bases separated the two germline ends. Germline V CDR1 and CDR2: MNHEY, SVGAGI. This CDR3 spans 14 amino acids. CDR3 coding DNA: TGTGCCAGCAGTTACTCGGCCAGGGGACTCGGCTACACCTTC. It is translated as CASSYSARGLGYTF.

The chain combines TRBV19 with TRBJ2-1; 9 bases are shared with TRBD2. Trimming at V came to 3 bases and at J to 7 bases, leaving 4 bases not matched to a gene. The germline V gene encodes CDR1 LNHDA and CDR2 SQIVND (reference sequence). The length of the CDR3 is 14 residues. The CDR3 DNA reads TGTGCCAGTAGTATTAGCGGGAGACGAAATGAGCAGTTCTTC. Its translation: CASSISGRRNEQFF.

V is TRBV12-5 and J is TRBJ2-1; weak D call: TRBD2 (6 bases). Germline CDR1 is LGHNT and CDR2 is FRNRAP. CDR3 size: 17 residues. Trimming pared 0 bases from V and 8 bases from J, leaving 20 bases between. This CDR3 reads CASGLVISGSFAHEQFF. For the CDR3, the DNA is TGTGCTAGTGGTTTGGTAATTAGCGGAAGTTTTGCCCATGAGCAGTTCTTC.

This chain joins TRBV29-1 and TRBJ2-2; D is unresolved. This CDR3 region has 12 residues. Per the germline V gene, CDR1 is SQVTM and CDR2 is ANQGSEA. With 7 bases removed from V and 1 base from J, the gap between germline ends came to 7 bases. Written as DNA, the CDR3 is TGCAGCGCGTTCTTGAACACCGGGGAGCTGTTTTTT. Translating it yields CSAFLNTGELFF.

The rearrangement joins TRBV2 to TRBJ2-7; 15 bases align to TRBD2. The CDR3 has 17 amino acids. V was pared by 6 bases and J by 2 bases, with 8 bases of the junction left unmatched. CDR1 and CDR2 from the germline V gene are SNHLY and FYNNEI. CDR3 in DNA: TGTGCCAGCAGGGGGGGACTAGCGGGAGGTCCCCCCTACGAGCAGTACTTC. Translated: CASRGGLAGGPPYEQYF. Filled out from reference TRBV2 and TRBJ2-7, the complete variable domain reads EPEVTQTPSHQVTQMGQEVILRCVPISNHLYFYWYRQILGQKVEFLVSFYNNEISEKSEIFDDQFSVERPDGSNFTLKIRSTKLEDSAMYFCASRGGLAGGPPYEQYFGPGTRLTVT.

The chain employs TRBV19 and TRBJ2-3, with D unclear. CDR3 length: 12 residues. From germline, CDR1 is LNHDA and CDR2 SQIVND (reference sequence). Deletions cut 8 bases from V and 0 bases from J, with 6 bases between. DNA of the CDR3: TGTGCCAGTTCAGATAGCACAGATACGCAGTATTTT. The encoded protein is CASSDSTDTQYF.

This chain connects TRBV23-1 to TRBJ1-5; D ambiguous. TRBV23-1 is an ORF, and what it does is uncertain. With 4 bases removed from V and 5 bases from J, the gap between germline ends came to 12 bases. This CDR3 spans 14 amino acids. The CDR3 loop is CASSPAGSDQPQHF. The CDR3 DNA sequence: TGCGCCAGCAGTCCTGCAGGATCAGATCAGCCCCAGCATTTT.

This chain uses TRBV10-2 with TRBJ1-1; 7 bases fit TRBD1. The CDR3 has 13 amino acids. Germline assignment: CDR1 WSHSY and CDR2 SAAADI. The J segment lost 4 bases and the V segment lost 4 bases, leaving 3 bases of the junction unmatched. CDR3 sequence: CASSVQGGTEAFF. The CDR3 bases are TGCGCCAGCAGTGTTCAGGGGGGCACTGAAGCTTTCTTT.

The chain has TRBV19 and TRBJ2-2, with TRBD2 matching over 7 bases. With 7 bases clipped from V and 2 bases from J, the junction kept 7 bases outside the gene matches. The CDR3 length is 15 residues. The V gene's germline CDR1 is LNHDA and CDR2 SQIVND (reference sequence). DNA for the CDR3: TGTGCCAGTACGGGCCTAGCGGTTAACACCGGGGAGCTGTTTTTT. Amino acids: CASTGLAVNTGELFF.

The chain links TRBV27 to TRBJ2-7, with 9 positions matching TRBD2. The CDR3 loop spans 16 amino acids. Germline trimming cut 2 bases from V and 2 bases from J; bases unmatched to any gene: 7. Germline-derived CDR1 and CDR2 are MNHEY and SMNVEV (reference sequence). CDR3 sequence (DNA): TGTGCCAGCAGTTTACGTCGGACTAGCGTCGCCTACGAGCAGTACTTC. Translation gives CASSLRRTSVAYEQYF.

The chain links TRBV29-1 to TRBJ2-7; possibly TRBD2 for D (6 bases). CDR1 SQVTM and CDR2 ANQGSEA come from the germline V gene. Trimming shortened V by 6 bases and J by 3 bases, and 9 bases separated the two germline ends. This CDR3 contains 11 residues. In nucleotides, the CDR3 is TGCAGCGTCCTGGAGGGCTACGAGCAGTACTTC. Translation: CSVLEGYEQYF.

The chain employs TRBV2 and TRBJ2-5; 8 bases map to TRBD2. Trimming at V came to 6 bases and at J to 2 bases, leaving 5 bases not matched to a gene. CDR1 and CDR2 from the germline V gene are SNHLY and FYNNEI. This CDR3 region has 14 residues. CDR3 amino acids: CASRLASGQETQYF. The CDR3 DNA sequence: TGTGCCAGCAGGTTGGCTAGCGGGCAAGAGACCCAGTACTTC.